This TCR beta chain was captured by sequencing in a study of blood T cell repertoires in COVID-19. Clones were read by immunoSEQ multiplex PCR, and TCRdb kept only the in-frame ones, dropping some. The sample holds a few hundred thousand clones, 90% seen once. Germline V gives CDR1 SGHVS, CDR2 FQNEAQ. V trimming: 5 bases; J trimming: 6 bases; junction bases outside the gene matches: 10. This CDR3 comprises 16 residues. The genes are TRBV7-8 and TRBJ1-4; 9 positions match TRBD1. This TCR came from a woman younger than 35 with acute COVID-19. Sequenced sample: PBMCs or T cells enriched from blood (not recorded which). CDR3 bases: TGTGCCAGCAGCAAAAAACAGGGGGCAGACGATGAAAAACTGTTTTTT. Translated, it gives CASSKKQGADDEKLFF. Together with reference TRBV7-8 and TRBJ1-4, the CDR3 gives the full variable domain: GAGVSQSPRYKVAKRGQDVALRCDPISGHVSLFWYQQALGQGPEFLTYFQNEAQLDKSGLPSDRFFAERPEGSVSTLKIQRTQQEDSAVYLCASSKKQGADDEKLFFGSGTQLSVL.